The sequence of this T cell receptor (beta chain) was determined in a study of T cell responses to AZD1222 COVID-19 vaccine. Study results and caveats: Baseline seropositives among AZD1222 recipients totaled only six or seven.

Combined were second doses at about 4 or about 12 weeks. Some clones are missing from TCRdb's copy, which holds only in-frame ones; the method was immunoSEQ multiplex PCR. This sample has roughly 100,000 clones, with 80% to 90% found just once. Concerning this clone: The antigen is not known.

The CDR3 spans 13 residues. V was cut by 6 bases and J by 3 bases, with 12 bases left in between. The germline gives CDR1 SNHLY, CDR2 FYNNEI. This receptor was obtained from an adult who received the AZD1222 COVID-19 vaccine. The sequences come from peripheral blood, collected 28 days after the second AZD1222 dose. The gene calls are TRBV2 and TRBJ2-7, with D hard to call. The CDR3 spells CASRSGDLYEQYF. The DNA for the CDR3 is TGTGCCAGCAGGTCCGGCGACCTCTACGAGCAGTACTTC. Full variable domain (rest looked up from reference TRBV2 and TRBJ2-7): EPEVTQTPSHQVTQMGQEVILRCVPISNHLYFYWYRQILGQKVEFLVSFYNNEISEKSEIFDDQFSVERPDGSNFTLKIRSTKLEDSAMYFCASRSGDLYEQYFGPGTRLTVT.